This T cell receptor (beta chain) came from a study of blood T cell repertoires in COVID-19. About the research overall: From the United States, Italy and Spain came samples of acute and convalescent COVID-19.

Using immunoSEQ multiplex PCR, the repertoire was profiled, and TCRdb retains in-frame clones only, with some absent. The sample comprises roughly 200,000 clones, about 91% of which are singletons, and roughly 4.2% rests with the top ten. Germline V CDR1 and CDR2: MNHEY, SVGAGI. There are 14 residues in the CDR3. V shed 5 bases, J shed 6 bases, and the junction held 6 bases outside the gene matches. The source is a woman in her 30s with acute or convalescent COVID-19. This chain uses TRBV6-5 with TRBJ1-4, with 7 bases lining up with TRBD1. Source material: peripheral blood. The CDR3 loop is CASSRGQTYEKLFF. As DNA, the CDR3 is TGTGCCAGCAGTAGGGGACAGACTTATGAAAAACTGTTTTTT.